Listed below are T cell receptor beta chains from one sample, sequenced in a study of blood T cell repertoires in COVID-19. The repertoire was sequenced with immunoSEQ multiplex PCR; TCRdb's copy has only in-frame clones and lacks some. The data hold around 130,000 clones, with 75% to 90% observed a single time. Material for sequencing was PBMCs or T cells enriched from blood (not recorded which). These receptors were collected from a woman aged 45-65 years who had recovered from COVID-19. The CDR3 runs from the conserved cysteine through the conserved F or W. D genes are given only for firm matches. Only part of the rows carry a size: once, few, many, or a class if the clone is expanded.

J: TRBJ2-6
D: TRBD1
size: -
V: TRBV4-3
DNA: TGCGCCAGCAGCTTCGGACAGGCTGGGGCCAACGTCCTGACTTTC
CDR3: CASSFGQAGANVLTF

J: TRBJ2-2
D: TRBD1
size: -
V: TRBV7-2
DNA: TGTGCCAGCACCCCGGGACAGGGTGGGACCGGGGAGCTGTTTTTT
CDR3: CASTPGQGGTGELFF

J: TRBJ1-6
D: -
size: -
V: TRBV7-9
DNA: TGTGCCAGCAGCTTAGGAGGGCAGAATTCTAATTCACCCCTCCACTTT
CDR3: CASSLGGQNSNSPLHF

J: TRBJ1-1
D: -
size: -
V: TRBV6-5
DNA: TGTGCCAGCAGTTCCCCGACAGGCGGGAACACTGAAGCTTTCTTT
CDR3: CASSSPTGGNTEAFF

J: TRBJ2-3
D: -
size: -
V: TRBV27
DNA: TGTGCCAGCAGTTCCTTTGTTCTGTGGGGGGGCACAAGCACAGATACGCAGTATTTT
CDR3: CASSSFVLWGGTSTDTQYF

J: TRBJ1-3
D: -
size: -
V: TRBV4-3
DNA: TGCGCCAGCAGCCAAGGGAGACTACGGCCGCCAGGAAACACCATATATTTT
CDR3: CASSQGRLRPPGNTIYF

J: TRBJ2-4
D: -
size: -
V: TRBV11-2
DNA: TGTGCCAGCAGCCTAACAGAGCTAGCCAAAAACATTCAGTACTTC
CDR3: CASSLTELAKNIQYF

J: TRBJ2-7
D: TRBD1
size: -
V: TRBV19
DNA: TGTGCCAGTAGTATGGGGAAGTCGATCGGGACAGAAGTCCCCTACGAGCAGTACTTC
CDR3: CASSMGKSIGTEVPYEQYF

J: TRBJ1-6
D: -
size: -
V: TRBV27
DNA: TGTGCCAGCAGTTTGTCAAAGTCGCAGGGCTATAATTCACCCCTCCACTTT
CDR3: CASSLSKSQGYNSPLHF

J: TRBJ1-1
D: -
size: -
V: TRBV10-2
DNA: TGCGCCAGCAGCAGACAGCAGAACACTGAAGCTTTCTTT
CDR3: CASSRQQNTEAFF

J: TRBJ2-7
D: -
size: -
V: TRBV5-1
DNA: TGCGCCAGCAGCCTCACAGGGCTGGCGGCCTACGAGCAGTACTTC
CDR3: CASSLTGLAAYEQYF

J: TRBJ1-1
D: TRBD1
size: -
V: TRBV5-1
DNA: TGCGCCAGCAGCTCCACAGGGGGTACTGAAGCTTTCTTT
CDR3: CASSSTGGTEAFF

J: TRBJ1-1
D: TRBD1
size: -
V: TRBV28
DNA: TGTGCCAGCAGGTGGACAGGTGATAACACTGAAGCTTTCTTT
CDR3: CASRWTGDNTEAFF

J: TRBJ1-1
D: -
size: -
V: TRBV19
DNA: TGTGCCAGTAGTAGGACAGAATACACTGAAGCTTTCTTT
CDR3: CASSRTEYTEAFF

J: TRBJ2-2
D: -
size: -
V: TRBV27
DNA: TGTGCCAGCAGGGTCAGAGGAGAGGCCGGGGAGCTGTTTTTT
CDR3: CASRVRGEAGELFF

J: TRBJ2-5
D: -
size: -
V: TRBV19
DNA: TGTGCCAGTAGTATAATGGTTGCGGAGACCCAGTACTTC
CDR3: CASSIMVAETQYF

J: TRBJ1-6
D: -
size: -
V: TRBV7-2
DNA: TGTGCCAGCAACGAGTCAGGGGCCCGGAGAGGTTCACCCCTCCACTTT
CDR3: CASNESGARRGSPLHF

J: TRBJ1-6
D: TRBD1
size: -
V: TRBV2
DNA: TGTGCCAGCAGGGAGGGACAGGGGGCAAGTAATTCACCCCTCCACTTT
CDR3: CASREGQGASNSPLHF

J: TRBJ2-7
D: TRBD2
size: -
V: TRBV7-2
DNA: TGTGCCAGCAGCCCAGACACTTGGCGGGGGGTACTCTACGAGCAGTACTTC
CDR3: CASSPDTWRGVLYEQYF

J: TRBJ2-7
D: -
size: -
V: TRBV7-8
DNA: TGTGCCAGCAGCTTAGAGGTGGGGCCCTACGAGCAGTACTTC
CDR3: CASSLEVGPYEQYF

J: TRBJ1-4
D: TRBD1
size: -
V: TRBV5-1
DNA: TGCGCCAGCAGCTTGGGCTCGTGGGACAGTAATGAAAAACTGTTTTTT
CDR3: CASSLGSWDSNEKLFF

J: TRBJ2-7
D: -
size: -
V: TRBV7-9
DNA: TGTGCCAGCAGGCCGGGACATCAGTCAGAGCAGTACTTC
CDR3: CASRPGHQSEQYF

J: TRBJ2-3
D: TRBD1
size: -
V: TRBV5-1
DNA: TGCGCCAGCAGCTTCATCGCAGGGGGCGGAGATACGCAGTATTTT
CDR3: CASSFIAGGGDTQYF

J: TRBJ1-5
D: TRBD1
size: -
V: TRBV28
DNA: TGTGCCAGCAGTTTTGGGGACAGACTTAATCAGCCCCAGCATTTT
CDR3: CASSFGDRLNQPQHF

J: TRBJ1-2
D: TRBD1
size: -
V: TRBV3-1/TRBV3-2
DNA: TGTGCCAGCAGTCGACTGGGTGGACAGGGGAATGGCTACACCTTC
CDR3: CASSRLGGQGNGYTF

J: TRBJ2-7
D: -
size: few
V: TRBV29-1
DNA: TGCAGCGTTCGACAGAGCTACGAGCAGTACTTC
CDR3: CSVRQSYEQYF

J: TRBJ2-7
D: TRBD1
size: -
V: TRBV11-3
DNA: TGTGCCAGCAGAATCGCGGGACAGGGGGCCTACGAGCAGTACTTC
CDR3: CASRIAGQGAYEQYF

J: TRBJ1-2
D: -
size: -
V: TRBV19
DNA: TGTGCCAGTACCTTTGACAGGAACTATGGCTACACCTTC
CDR3: CASTFDRNYGYTF

J: TRBJ1-2
D: -
size: -
V: TRBV19
DNA: TGTGCCAGTAGTATAGGGGGCCTGGGCTATGGCTACACCTTC
CDR3: CASSIGGLGYGYTF

J: TRBJ2-1
D: -
size: -
V: TRBV7-2
DNA: TGTGCCAGCAGCAGATTAGCGAATGAGCAGTTCTTC
CDR3: CASSRLANEQFF

J: TRBJ1-3
D: -
size: -
V: TRBV2
DNA: TGTGCCAGCGCCAACCGGGGAGCGCACACCATATATTTT
CDR3: CASANRGAHTIYF

J: TRBJ2-7
D: -
size: few
V: TRBV7-8
DNA: TGTGCCAGCAGCCCTGGCGGGACAGAAGAGTACTTC
CDR3: CASSPGGTEEYF

J: TRBJ1-2
D: -
size: -
V: TRBV3-1/TRBV3-2
DNA: TGTGCCAGCAGCCAAGCTATAGGGGGGGGTAACTATGGCTACACCTTC
CDR3: CASSQAIGGGNYGYTF

J: TRBJ2-5
D: -
size: -
V: TRBV4-1
DNA: TGCGCCAGCAGCCAAGGGTGGGAGGAGACCCAGTACTTC
CDR3: CASSQGWEETQYF

J: TRBJ2-7
D: -
size: -
V: TRBV6-5
DNA: TGTGCCAGCAATCCGACAATCACCGGCTCCTACGAGCAGTACTTC
CDR3: CASNPTITGSYEQYF

J: TRBJ1-6
D: -
size: -
V: TRBV27
DNA: TGTGCCAGCAGTTTAACGGGGGTCTCCTATAATTCACCCCTCCACTTT
CDR3: CASSLTGVSYNSPLHF

J: TRBJ1-2
D: TRBD1
size: -
V: TRBV7-8
DNA: TGTGCCAGCAGCTCACGGGGACAGTTCGTTAACTATGGCTACACCTTC
CDR3: CASSSRGQFVNYGYTF